Listed below are T cell receptor beta chains from one sample, sequenced in a study of blood T cell repertoires in COVID-19. Libraries were prepared by immunoSEQ multiplex PCR; TCRdb keeps only in-frame clonotypes and omits some of them. Of about 160,000 clones in the sample, about 86% were seen once. The source material was peripheral blood. Receptors originate from a woman aged 70 to 79 with acute or convalescent COVID-19. Both conserved end residues are part of each CDR3.

J gene	V gene	CDR3 protein
TRBJ2-6	TRBV5-6	CASSLRAGGNGANVLTF
TRBJ2-1	TRBV6-2/TRBV6-3	CASSTTTDKQFF
TRBJ2-7	TRBV19	CASKKFTSGSYEQYF
TRBJ1-2	TRBV7-9	CASSLAYDFNYGYTF
TRBJ2-2	TRBV2	CASSESYGNTGELFF
TRBJ1-1	TRBV5-1	CASTITRGTEAFF
TRBJ2-5	TRBV7-9	CASSPGTDPKETQYF
TRBJ2-7	TRBV3-1/TRBV3-2	CASSQGLGLAGGTYEQYF
TRBJ1-1	TRBV20-1	CSARELTEAFF
TRBJ1-6	TRBV30	CAWAGQINSPLHF
TRBJ2-7	TRBV25-1	CASSEIDRGGEQYF
TRBJ2-3	TRBV28	CASSPLRSPQYF
TRBJ2-7	TRBV18	CASSPRTGQGIEQYF
TRBJ1-3	TRBV19	CASIPGTGGGGNTIYF
TRBJ2-5	TRBV19	CASSLGLAGETQYF
TRBJ2-5	TRBV27	CASSSRGSQETQYF
TRBJ1-1	TRBV7-2	CASRVTQGGNTEAFF
TRBJ1-2	TRBV2	CASRDRPGANYGYTF
TRBJ1-5	TRBV7-2	CASSLALGGGGQPQHF
TRBJ2-7	TRBV6-8	CASSFGTGRRRRPYEQYF
TRBJ1-1	TRBV6-5	CASSRQNTEAFF
TRBJ2-3	TRBV18	CASSQSQGHTDTQYF
TRBJ2-7	TRBV9	CASSPQTGISYEQYF
TRBJ2-1	TRBV6-2/TRBV6-3	CASSNRDRAYNEQFF